These 28 T cell receptor beta chains were sequenced from one sample in a study of control samples from healthy donors and cancer patients. Repertoires were generated with immunoSEQ multiplex PCR, while TCRdb's copy carries only in-frame clones and drops some. Here the sample spans approximately 160,000 clones, 93% being singletons. Source material: blood. The receptors derive from a woman aged 60 to 75 in good health.

The chain is built from TRBV7-2 and TRBJ1-2; D remains ambiguous. The germline V and J ends were trimmed by 1 base and 10 bases, with 10 bases remaining between them. The CDR3 sequence is 12 residues long. CDR1 and CDR2 (germline): SGHTA, FQGNSA. CDR3 residues: CASSLEGSTYTF. Written as DNA, the CDR3 is TGTGCCAGCAGCTTAGAAGGCAGTACCTACACCTTC.

The chain joins TRBV6-5 to TRBJ2-5; tentatively, D is TRBD2 (6 bases). Germline V gene sequence: CDR1 MNHEY, CDR2 SVGAGI. V lost 2 bases to trimming and J lost 4 bases, with 17 bases between them. The CDR3 runs 16 residues. The CDR3 spells CASSYRSTGVGETQYF. The CDR3 DNA reads as TGTGCCAGCAGTTACCGTTCGACGGGGGTAGGAGAGACCCAGTACTTC.

The table lists this clone with a count of one. The chain is built from TRBV7-8 and TRBJ2-1; D unclear. The CDR3 has 14 residues. With 4 bases removed from V and 4 bases from J, the gap between germline ends came to 11 bases. The V gene's germline CDR1 is SGHVS and CDR2 FQNEAQ. CDR3 region: CASSYTDGYNEQFF. In DNA form, the CDR3 reads TGTGCCAGCAGCTATACGGACGGATACAATGAGCAGTTCTTC. Looking up the rest from reference TRBV7-8 and TRBJ2-1 gives the full variable domain: GAGVSQSPRYKVAKRGQDVALRCDPISGHVSLFWYQQALGQGPEFLTYFQNEAQLDKSGLPSDRFFAERPEGSVSTLKIQRTQQEDSAVYLCASSYTDGYNEQFFGPGTRLTVL.

The rearrangement joins TRBV7-2 to TRBJ1-1, with a tentative D call TRBD1 (6 bases). CDR1 SGHTA and CDR2 FQGNSA come from the germline V gene. V lost 5 bases, J lost 6 bases, and 10 bases lay in between. The CDR3 is 12 amino acids. The CDR3: CASSTGSPEAFF. The CDR3 region has the DNA TGTGCCAGCAGCACAGGGTCGCCTGAAGCTTTCTTT.

The CDR3 spells CASRRDRRTTNEKLFF. The CDR3 nucleotides are TGTGCCAGCAGGAGGGACAGGAGAACAACTAATGAAAAACTGTTTTTT. The rearrangement joins TRBV2 to TRBJ1-4; 8 positions match TRBD1. This CDR3 has 16 residues. CDR1 and CDR2 (germline): SNHLY, FYNNEI. With 6 bases clipped from V and 0 bases from J, the junction kept 6 bases outside the gene matches. Using reference TRBV2 and TRBJ1-4 for the parts outside the CDR3, the full variable domain is EPEVTQTPSHQVTQMGQEVILRCVPISNHLYFYWYRQILGQKVEFLVSFYNNEISEKSEIFDDQFSVERPDGSNFTLKIRSTKLEDSAMYFCASRRDRRTTNEKLFFGSGTQLSVL.

J is TRBJ1-2 and V is TRBV28; 10 positions agree with TRBD1. This CDR3 contains 14 residues. Germline CDR1 MDHEN, CDR2 SYDVKM. Unmatched junction bases numbered 10, after V lost 8 bases and J lost 7 bases. In DNA form, the CDR3 reads TGTGCCAGCGGGTCCTGGGACAGGGGTTCTGGCTACACCTTC. Its protein product is CASGSWDRGSGYTF.

In this sample, this clone turned up once. This chain uses TRBV29-1 with TRBJ2-5; 8 positions agree with TRBD1. The CDR3 length is 15 residues. Germline CDR1 is SQVTM and CDR2 is ANQGSEA. Unmatched junction bases numbered 9, after V lost 0 bases and J lost 6 bases. CDR3 coding DNA: TGCAGCGTTGAAGATTCCAGGACAGGGCCAAAGACCCAGTACTTC. The encoded protein is CSVEDSRTGPKTQYF. Together with reference TRBV29-1 and TRBJ2-5, the CDR3 gives the full variable domain: SAVISQKPSRDICQRGTSLTIQCQVDSQVTMMFWYRQQPGQSLTLIATANQGSEATYESGFVIDKFPISRPNLTFSTLTVSNMSPEDSSIYLCSVEDSRTGPKTQYFGPGTRLLVL.

The rearrangement uses TRBV5-6 and TRBJ1-5; TRBD1 might be the D (5 bases). Between the trimmed V and J ends, which lost 0 bases and 7 bases, there was a span of 14 bases. This CDR3 comprises 15 residues. CDR1 is SGHDT, CDR2 YYEEEE, per germline. The CDR3 nucleotides read TGTGCCAGCAGCTTGGGGCAGGGTCAACGACAGCCCCAGCATTTT. Encoded protein: CASSLGQGQRQPQHF.

The chain has TRBV7-2 and TRBJ1-5; possibly TRBD1 for D (5 bases). CDR3 length: 15 amino acids. The germline V and J ends were trimmed by 2 bases and 4 bases, with 12 bases remaining between them. Germline loops: CDR1 SGHTA, CDR2 FQGNSA. CDR3 sequence reads: CASSLSGGGNQPQHF. CDR3 coding DNA: TGTGCCAGCAGCTTATCTGGGGGGGGAAATCAGCCCCAGCATTTT.

The chain employs TRBV7-3 and TRBJ2-3; TRBD2 is a possible D gene (5 bases). The CDR3 consists of 16 residues. Trimming cost V 1 base and J 0 bases, with 11 bases left between them. Per germline, CDR1 SGHTA and CDR2 FQGTGA. The CDR3 DNA is TGTGCCAGCAGCTTAAATTCGGGAACTAGCACAGATACGCAGTATTTT. Translating gives CASSLNSGTSTDTQYF.

This chain links TRBV12-5 with TRBJ1-2; the D gene is possibly TRBD1 (5 bases). CDR3 length equals 14 residues. Germline CDR1 is LGHNT and CDR2 is FRNRAP. The V end was cut by 3 bases, the J end by 8 bases, with 16 bases between. The CDR3: CASGLTGSGQGYTF. In nucleotides, the CDR3 is TGTGCTAGTGGTTTAACCGGGTCAGGGCAGGGCTACACCTTC. Full variable domain (remainder filled in from reference TRBV12-5 and TRBJ1-2): DARVTQTPRHKVTEMGQEVTMRCQPILGHNTVFWYRQTMMQGLELLAYFRNRAPLDDSGMPKDRFSAEMPDATLATLKIQPSEPRDSAVYFCASGLTGSGQGYTFGSGTRLTVV.

The J gene is TRBJ1-2, the V gene TRBV6-2 or TRBV6-3, with 11 bases identical to TRBD1. V shed 4 bases, J shed 7 bases, and the junction held 5 bases outside the gene matches. CDR3 length equals 14 residues. From germline, CDR1 is MNHEY and CDR2 SVGEGT. DNA for the CDR3: TGTGCCAGCAGTTTCGGACAGGGGGCATCTGGCTACACCTTC. Translated, it gives CASSFGQGASGYTF.

The sample holds one count of this clone. The genes are TRBV9 and TRBJ2-2, with 8 nucleotides matching TRBD1. The J segment lost 1 base and the V segment lost 0 bases, leaving 11 bases of the junction unmatched. The CDR3 sequence is 19 residues long. Germline V gene lookup returns CDR1 SGDLS and CDR2 YYNGEE. Here the CDR3 reads CASSVAPPTGGGNTGELFF. The CDR3 nucleotides are TGTGCCAGCAGCGTAGCCCCGCCAACAGGGGGAGGGAACACCGGGGAGCTGTTTTTT.

This clone came up a few times. V gene TRBV4-1 combines with J gene TRBJ2-7, with 10 bases matching TRBD2. Trimming took 4 bases from V and 6 from J; bases not matched to a gene: 9. The germline V gene encodes CDR1 MGHRA and CDR2 YSYEKL. This CDR3 contains 15 residues. CDR3 loop: CASSPSGTSASEQYF. As DNA, the CDR3 is TGCGCCAGCAGCCCCTCCGGGACTAGCGCCTCCGAGCAGTACTTC.

The chain combines TRBV4-2 with TRBJ2-7, with D tentatively TRBD1 (6 bases). V was pared by 2 bases and J by 3 bases, with 14 bases between. Germline CDR1 reads LGHNA; CDR2 reads YNFKEQ. This CDR3 comprises 15 residues. CDR3 in amino acids: CASSQPGQARYEQYF. The CDR3 nucleotides are TGTGCCAGCAGCCAACCGGGACAAGCTCGCTACGAGCAGTACTTC.

The rearrangement uses TRBV21-1 and TRBJ1-1; TRBD1 was called by the table and not checked on the DNA. TRBV21-1 is a pseudogene segment. This CDR3 region has 11 residues. The CDR3 bases are TGTGCCAGCAGCGAACGTAAGGGGGCTTTCTTT. As protein: CASSERKGAFF.

The V and J genes are TRBV7-9 and TRBJ2-1, with 9 positions matching TRBD2. Germline trimming cut 5 bases from V and 3 bases from J; bases unmatched to any gene: 8. There are 16 residues in the CDR3. Germline values: CDR1 SEHNR, CDR2 FQNEAQ (reference sequence). CDR3 loop: CASSETSGRNYNEQFF. CDR3 coding DNA: TGTGCCAGCAGCGAAACGAGCGGGAGGAACTACAATGAGCAGTTCTTC.

The chain uses TRBV7-2 and TRBJ1-5; 7 bases align to TRBD1. The V segment lost 1 base and the J segment 3 bases; nucleotides outside the gene matches: 3. Germline V gives CDR1 SGHTA, CDR2 FQGNSA. This CDR3 has 15 amino acids. CDR3 nucleotide sequence: TGTGCCAGCAGCTTAGAGGGGGCCCTCAATCAGCCCCAGCATTTT. Amino acid sequence: CASSLEGALNQPQHF. Drawing the rest from reference TRBV7-2 and TRBJ1-5, the complete variable domain is GAGVSQSPSNKVTEKGKDVELRCDPISGHTALYWYRQSLGQGLEFLIYFQGNSAPDKSGLPSDRFSAERTGGSVSTLTIQRTQQEDSAVYLCASSLEGALNQPQHFGDGTRLSIL.

The J gene is TRBJ1-1, the V gene TRBV10-3, with 7 bases matching TRBD1. J gave up 3 bases and V 3 bases, and 4 bases lay outside the gene matches. The V gene's germline CDR1 is ENHRY and CDR2 SYGVKD. The CDR3 runs 14 residues. CDR3 amino acids: CAISEPGGDTEAFF. The CDR3 region has the DNA TGTGCCATCAGTGAACCAGGGGGGGACACTGAAGCTTTCTTT.

The CDR3 bases are TGTGCCAGTAGACTGGCCGCTAGTGCCCGCCGGGAGGGCTACACCTTC. Protein sequence: CASRLAASARREGYTF. The genes are TRBV19 and TRBJ1-2; D is ambiguous. This CDR3 has 16 amino acids. Germline assignment: CDR1 LNHDA and CDR2 SQIVND (reference sequence). Trimming took 6 bases from V and 8 from J, leaving 25 bases between them.

The rearrangement uses TRBV6-2 or TRBV6-3 and TRBJ2-5, with D possibly matching TRBD2 (7 bases). Trimming took 0 bases from V and 0 from J, leaving 17 bases between them. In germline, CDR1 is MNHEY, CDR2 SVGEGT. The CDR3 length is 18 residues. CDR3 in amino acids: CASSYSRVAGADQETQYF. CDR3 in DNA: TGTGCCAGCAGTTACTCGAGGGTCGCGGGGGCCGACCAAGAGACCCAGTACTTC.

The rearrangement links TRBV6-5 to TRBJ2-4; perhaps TRBD1 as D (6 bases). Deletions cut 4 bases from V and 6 bases from J, with 16 bases between. The CDR3 runs 15 residues. The germline CDR1 and CDR2 sequences are MNHEY and SVGAGI. The CDR3 DNA is TGTGCCAGCAGTTTTGGGACAACGGAGCCAAACATTCAGTACTTC. Its translation is CASSFGTTEPNIQYF.

V and J are TRBV27 and TRBJ2-1; the D is unclear. V lost 0 bases and J 6 bases, leaving 15 bases between the germline ends. In germline, CDR1 is MNHEY, CDR2 SMNVEV (reference sequence). The CDR3 covers 16 residues. The CDR3 region has the DNA TGTGCCAGCAGTTTATCGTTCCTAGAGGTGGGCAATGAGCAGTTCTTC. Translated: CASSLSFLEVGNEQFF.

V and J are TRBV5-4 and TRBJ1-1; the match to TRBD1 covers 8 bases. The V segment lost 5 bases and the J segment 1 base; nucleotides outside the gene matches: 10. Germline V gene data show CDR1 as SGHNT and CDR2 as YYREEE (reference sequence). The CDR3 extends over 16 amino acids. The CDR3 loop is CASRVSAGGGNTEAFF. DNA for the CDR3: TGTGCCAGCAGAGTCTCGGCAGGGGGCGGGAACACTGAAGCTTTCTTT.

This clone was found once. V gene TRBV7-6 combines with J gene TRBJ1-3; D unresolved. This CDR3 has 14 amino acids. Trimming cost V 5 bases and J 1 base, with 9 bases left between them. The germline V gene has CDR1 SGHVS and CDR2 FNYEAQ. The CDR3 coding sequence is TGTGCCAGCAGCCCAAGGACGTCTGGAAACACCATATATTTT. Translated, it gives CASSPRTSGNTIYF.

The chain carries TRBV18 and TRBJ1-1; D remains ambiguous. V was pared by 1 base and J by 1 base, with 4 bases between. The CDR3 is 13 amino acids. In germline, CDR1 is KGHSH, CDR2 LQKENI. CDR3 DNA: TGTGCCAGCTCACCACAGAGGAACACTGAAGCTTTCTTT. It codes for CASSPQRNTEAFF.

The chain couples TRBV5-6 to TRBJ1-4; D uncertain. The germline V gene encodes CDR1 SGHDT and CDR2 YYEEEE. This CDR3 region has 15 residues. Trimming stripped 3 bases from V and 10 bases from J, with 19 bases between. CDR3 protein: CASSSWEGGKVKLFF. CDR3 DNA sequence: TGTGCCAGCAGCTCTTGGGAGGGAGGGAAGGTAAAACTGTTTTTT.

This sequence joins TRBV18 and TRBJ1-6; D gene uncertain. The ends were cut back, 5 bases at V and 7 bases at J, with 12 bases in the middle. The CDR3 contains 14 residues. Germline assignment: CDR1 KGHSH and CDR2 LQKENI. Here the CDR3 DNA reads TGTGCCAGCTCAGGGGAGGTCGGCAATTCACCCCTCCACTTT. Encoded protein: CASSGEVGNSPLHF.